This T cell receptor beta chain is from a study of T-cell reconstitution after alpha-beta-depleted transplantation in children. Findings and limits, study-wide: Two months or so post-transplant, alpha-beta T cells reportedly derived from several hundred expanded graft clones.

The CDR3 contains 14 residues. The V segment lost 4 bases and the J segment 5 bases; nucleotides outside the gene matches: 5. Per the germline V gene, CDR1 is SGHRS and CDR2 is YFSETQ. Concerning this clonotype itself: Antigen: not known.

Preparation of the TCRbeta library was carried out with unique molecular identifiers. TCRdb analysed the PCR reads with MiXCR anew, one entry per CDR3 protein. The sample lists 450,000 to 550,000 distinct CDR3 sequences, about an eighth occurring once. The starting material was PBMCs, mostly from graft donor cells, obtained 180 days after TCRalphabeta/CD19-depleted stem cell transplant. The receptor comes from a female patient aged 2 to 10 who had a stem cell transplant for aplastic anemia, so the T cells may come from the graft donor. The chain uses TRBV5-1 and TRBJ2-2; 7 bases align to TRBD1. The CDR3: CASSRTGVTGELFF. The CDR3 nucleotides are TGCGCCAGCAGCCGAACAGGGGTTACCGGGGAGCTGTTTTTT. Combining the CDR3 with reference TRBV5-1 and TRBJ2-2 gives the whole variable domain KAGVTQTPRYLIKTRGQQVTLSCSPISGHRSVSWYQQTPGQGLQFLFEYFSETQRNKGNFPGRFSGRQFSNSRSEMNVSTLELGDSALYLCASSRTGVTGELFFGEGSRLTVL.